These 23 T cell receptor beta chains originate from one sample sequenced in a study of PD-1 blockade in classical Hodgkin lymphoma. The repertoire was sequenced with immunoSEQ multiplex PCR; TCRdb's copy has only in-frame clones and lacks some. This sample carries approximately 41,000 clones, 60% to 70% of them seen once, and the ten largest clones take around 3.1%. Time point defined: cycle 4 day 1 (C4D1), after 5 to 7 weeks of nivolumab. After autologous stem cell transplantation all patients relapsed, and prior brentuximab vedotin exposure differed between cohorts. Sequenced material: peripheral blood mononuclear cells (PBMCs), taken before the fourth cycle of nivolumab. These receptors originate from a human donor with classical Hodgkin lymphoma.

V usage is TRBV10-3 and J usage is TRBJ1-6; D might be TRBD1 (5 bases). The CDR3 consists of 13 residues. V shed 7 bases and J shed 7 bases, with 11 bases lying between them. The germline V gene encodes CDR1 ENHRY and CDR2 SYGVKD. CDR3 residues: CAINRQGNSPLHF. The CDR3 DNA follows: TGTGCCATCAATCGGCAGGGAAATTCACCCCTCCACTTT.

The chain joins TRBV27 to TRBJ2-3; D may correspond to TRBD1 or TRBD2 (5 bases each). V was trimmed by 10 bases and J by 6 bases, leaving 17 bases between them. CDR1 and CDR2 from the germline V gene are MNHEY and SMNVEV (reference sequence). The CDR3 sequence is 13 residues long. CDR3 loop: CATRVGGSDTQYF. In DNA, the CDR3 is TGTGCCACCAGGGTGGGCGGGTCGGATACGCAGTATTTT.

This clone was observed a handful of times. The rearrangement uses TRBV25-1 and TRBJ1-6; D gene uncertain. Looked up from germline, CDR1 is MGHDK and CDR2 is SYGVNS. The CDR3 spans 15 residues. V gave up 6 bases and J gave up 6 bases, with 15 bases separating them. The CDR3 region is CASRALDAINSPLHF. Written as DNA, the CDR3 is TGTGCCAGCAGGGCGTTGGACGCGATTAATTCACCCCTCCACTTT.

This clone was counted a few times. This sequence joins TRBV18 and TRBJ1-1, with no clear D. V lost 1 base to trimming and J lost 3 bases, with 15 bases between them. The CDR3 runs 16 residues. CDR1 is KGHSH and CDR2 is LQKENI in the germline V gene. This chain's CDR3 is CASSPREKGMYTEAFF. Here the CDR3 DNA reads TGTGCCAGCTCACCACGGGAAAAAGGGATGTACACTGAAGCTTTCTTT.

This clone has more than one count but fewer than ten. Because the CDR3's place on the DNA is in doubt, the DNA is left out and the CDR3 is given as listed by TCRdb. The CDR3 here is CASSLWDRLMKNCFF. The chain recombines TRBV7-2 with TRBJ1-4; TRBD1 was called by the table and not checked on the DNA. The CDR3 has 15 residues if both end residues are counted. Germline assignment: CDR1 SGHTA and CDR2 FQGNSA.

Many counts were recorded for this clone. Other DNA variants within this sample encode the same CDR3. The V and J genes are TRBV7-2 and TRBJ1-1, with TRBD1 as a possible D gene (5 bases). Germline CDR1 reads SGHTA; CDR2 reads FQGNSA. The CDR3 is 18 residues long. V lost 0 bases and J lost 2, with 19 bases in between. CDR3 nucleotides: TGTGCCAGCAGCTTAGCGCTCTTCCCCGGGGGAACTAACACTGAAGCTTTCTTT. Translating it yields CASSLALFPGGTNTEAFF.

J is TRBJ2-5 and V is TRBV7-9, with D perhaps being TRBD1 or TRBD2 (6 bases each). Trimming shortened V by 1 base and J by 7 bases, and 13 bases separated the two germline ends. There are 14 residues in the CDR3. Germline CDR1 reads SEHNR; CDR2 reads FQNEAQ (reference sequence). CDR3 loop: CASSLGGAAVTQYF. DNA of the CDR3: TGTGCCAGCAGCTTAGGGGGGGCCGCCGTGACCCAGTACTTC.

The gene calls are TRBV5-4 and TRBJ2-2, with TRBD2 identical over 10 bases. This CDR3 spans 17 amino acids. CDR1 and CDR2 from the germline V gene are SGHNT and YYREEE (reference sequence). J was trimmed by 7 bases and V by 4 bases; bases with no gene match: 13. The CDR3 loop reads CASSPRTSGGRDGELFF. CDR3 nucleotides: TGTGCCAGCAGCCCCCGGACTAGCGGAGGGCGGGACGGGGAGCTGTTTTTT.

The J gene is TRBJ2-3, the V gene TRBV9; 12 nucleotides line up with TRBD2. This CDR3 spans 17 amino acids. Germline CDR1 reads SGDLS; CDR2 reads YYNGEE. V lost 0 bases and J lost 6; bases outside the gene matches: 8. The CDR3 spells CASSVDPTSGGRDTQYF. CDR3 in DNA: TGTGCCAGCAGCGTAGACCCCACTAGCGGGGGGCGGGATACGCAGTATTTT.

V gene TRBV7-9 combines with J gene TRBJ2-7, with 9 positions matching TRBD1. V shed 5 bases, J shed 4 bases, and the junction held 12 bases outside the gene matches. Looked up from germline, CDR1 is SEHNR and CDR2 is FQNEAQ (reference sequence). The CDR3 runs 16 residues. DNA for the CDR3: TGTGCCAGCAGCCCCGGAGCGGGACAGGGCGCATACGAGCAGTACTTC. Encoded protein: CASSPGAGQGAYEQYF.

This clone was counted a few times. J is TRBJ2-7 and V is TRBV28, with TRBD1 identical over 9 bases. V shed 4 bases, J shed 3 bases, and the junction held 7 bases outside the gene matches. Germline V gives CDR1 MDHEN, CDR2 SYDVKM. The CDR3 has 15 residues. The CDR3 spells CASSSDRGVLYEQYF. The CDR3, as DNA: TGTGCCAGCAGTTCCGACAGGGGGGTCCTCTACGAGCAGTACTTC.

The rearrangement links TRBV9 to TRBJ1-2; 9 positions match TRBD1. Germline CDR1 reads SGDLS; CDR2 reads YYNGEE. The ends lost 4 bases at V and 2 bases at J; junction bases unmatched: 18. The CDR3 loop spans 19 amino acids. The CDR3 coding sequence is TGTGCCAGCAGCCCCTCTGAGCGGGACAGGGCCTTCTTAAACTATGGCTACACCTTC. This codes for CASSPSERDRAFLNYGYTF.

Only a few counts were recorded for this clone. The CDR3 loop is CAINRQGAQGGVNTEAFF. DNA for the CDR3: TGTGCCATCAACCGACAGGGGGCGCAGGGGGGCGTGAACACTGAAGCTTTCTTT. The rearrangement uses TRBV10-3 and TRBJ1-1; 10 nucleotides line up with TRBD1. This CDR3 has 18 residues. Unmatched junction bases numbered 14, after V lost 7 bases and J lost 0 bases. CDR1 is ENHRY, CDR2 SYGVKD, per germline.

This clone is a singleton in its sample. V is TRBV28 and J is TRBJ2-7; 12 bases map to TRBD2. Germline assignment: CDR1 MDHEN and CDR2 SYDVKM. The CDR3 totals 15 residues. V shed 4 bases and J 4 bases; nucleotides not matched to a gene: 5. This chain's CDR3 is CASSWTSGKVYEQYF. CDR3 nucleotides: TGTGCCAGCAGTTGGACTAGCGGGAAGGTATACGAGCAGTACTTC.

This clone was counted between two and nine times. The rearrangement uses TRBV6-5 and TRBJ2-7, with 7 positions matching TRBD1. The CDR3 is made up of 15 amino acids. J was trimmed by 1 base and V by 4 bases; bases with no gene match: 7. Germline V lookup: CDR1 MNHEY, CDR2 SVGAGI. The CDR3 spells CASSSFRDRSYEQYF. The CDR3 DNA is TGTGCCAGCAGTTCCTTTAGGGACAGATCCTACGAGCAGTACTTC.

This chain joins TRBV19 and TRBJ2-5; 7 nucleotides align to TRBD2. This CDR3 is built from 13 residues. V dropped 6 bases and J dropped 8; count of bases not matched to a gene: 9. Germline V gives CDR1 LNHDA, CDR2 SQIVND (reference sequence). DNA of the CDR3: TGTGCCAGTAGGCCCAATGGGAGGGAAACCCAGTACTTC. Amino acid sequence: CASRPNGRETQYF.

The chain employs TRBV5-6 and TRBJ2-5; a possible D gene is TRBD2 (7 bases). Trimming cost V 2 bases and J 6 bases, with 14 bases left between them. CDR3 size: 14 residues. The V gene's germline CDR1 is SGHDT and CDR2 YYEEEE. The CDR3 sequence: CASSLGGGGKTQYF. DNA of the CDR3: TGTGCCAGCAGCTTAGGGGGGGGCGGAAAGACCCAGTACTTC.

V gene TRBV7-2 combines with J gene TRBJ2-1; the D call may be TRBD1 or TRBD2 (5 bases each). CDR1 and CDR2 from the germline V gene are SGHTA and FQGNSA. This CDR3 is built from 14 residues. V was trimmed by 6 bases and J by 7 bases, leaving 16 bases between them. CDR3 region: CASRTGRRSNEQFF. The CDR3 bases are TGTGCCAGCAGAACGGGACGGAGATCGAATGAGCAGTTCTTC.

This chain joins TRBV5-6 and TRBJ1-1; D is unclear. Germline V gene lookup returns CDR1 SGHDT and CDR2 YYEEEE. Trimming left V 1 base short and J 0 bases short, with 16 bases between. The CDR3 sequence is 17 residues long. CDR3 in DNA: TGTGCCAGCAGCTTGTCACCCGCCGGGCTACTGAACACTGAAGCTTTCTTT. This translates into CASSLSPAGLLNTEAFF.

About this clone itself: Different DNA sequences within this sample yield the same CDR3. The chain has TRBV27 and TRBJ1-5; the match to TRBD1 covers 7 bases. This CDR3 has 15 residues. Germline CDR1 is MNHEY and CDR2 is SMNVEV (reference sequence). V lost 3 bases, J lost 2 bases, and 4 bases stayed unmatched. The DNA for the CDR3 is TGTGCCAGCAGTTTGATAGGGGGCGGCAATCAGCCCCAGCATTTT. This gives the protein CASSLIGGGNQPQHF.

This clone was picked up a small number of times. This sequence joins TRBV29-1 and TRBJ1-1, with D unclear. Trimming shortened V by 1 base and J by 0 bases, and 6 bases separated the two germline ends. Germline V lookup: CDR1 SQVTM, CDR2 ANQGSEA. The CDR3 is 13 amino acids. The CDR3 region has the DNA TGCAGCGTTGAAGGGCGTATGAACACTGAAGCTTTCTTT. It translates to CSVEGRMNTEAFF.

The CDR3 region has the DNA TGTGCCAGCAGTTCACGGGGTTACGAGCAGTACTTC. Translating it yields CASSSRGYEQYF. This rearrangement joins TRBV9 to TRBJ2-7; possibly TRBD2 for D (5 bases). CDR3 length equals 12 residues. The germline V gene has CDR1 SGDLS and CDR2 YYNGEE. V was clipped by 5 bases and J by 4 bases, with 10 bases between them.

This clone has only a few counts. This sequence joins TRBV5-1 and TRBJ1-1; D not certain. CDR3 length: 15 residues. Trimming removed 0 bases from V and 0 bases from J, with 9 bases in between. Germline V gene lookup returns CDR1 SGHRS and CDR2 YFSETQ. The DNA of the CDR3 is TGCGCCAGCAGCTTGGATCACGGAATGAACACTGAAGCTTTCTTT. This codes for CASSLDHGMNTEAFF.